The 5 T cell receptor beta chains below all came from one sample that was sequenced in a study of cytomegalovirus exposure and HLA in healthy donors (dated by TCRdb to between 2016 and 2019). Library generation was performed with the immunoSEQ multiplex PCR assay. For the multiplex PCR, a mixture combining 60 forward primers for TCR Vbeta segments and 13 reverse primers for TCR Jbeta segments was used. The clones in this table, taken by TCRdb from immuneACCESS, are in-frame only. Not every clone is retained; where verified, under half of the shortfall comes from an unresolved V gene, and the cause of the rest is unknown. Recorded for this sample are more than 150,000 clones; about 85% of them occurred a single time. 3.5% to 4% of the sample comes from the top ten. Sequenced input: PBMCs. The receptors were sampled from a man aged 45-60 years in good health and CMV-seronegative.

The CDR3 spells CASSLGGQSYGYTF. CDR3 nucleotides: TGTGCCAGCAGTTTAGGGGGACAGTCCTATGGCTACACCTTC. The rearrangement links TRBV28 to TRBJ1-2, with 7 bases lining up with TRBD1. The CDR3 loop spans 14 amino acids. The J segment lost 4 bases and the V segment lost 2 bases, leaving 4 bases of the junction unmatched. Germline loops: CDR1 MDHEN, CDR2 SYDVKM.

The genes are TRBV12-5 and TRBJ2-3; TRBD1 aligns across 9 bases. Losses at the gene ends were 2 bases for V and 3 bases for J; bases not matched to a gene: 9. Germline CDR1 and CDR2: LGHNT and FRNRAP. The CDR3 has 17 residues. The CDR3 nucleotides are TGTGCTAGTGGTTTGTCCCCCCCGGGACAGGGAACAGATACGCAGTATTTT. It encodes CASGLSPPGQGTDTQYF.

V gene TRBV7-2 combines with J gene TRBJ2-6; 7 bases match TRBD1. Germline V gene sequence: CDR1 SGHTA, CDR2 FQGNSA. This CDR3 region has 17 residues. Losses at the gene ends were 5 bases for V and 4 bases for J; bases not matched to a gene: 11. The CDR3, as DNA: TGTGCCAGCAGCCCTTTCCAGACAGGGCCAGGGGCCAACGTCCTGACTTTC. This sequence encodes CASSPFQTGPGANVLTF.

The chain has TRBV5-8 and TRBJ1-2, with D perhaps TRBD1 (5 bases). The CDR3 is made up of 14 amino acids. Trimming removed 3 bases at V and 8 bases at J, with 17 bases between. Germline assignment: CDR1 SGHTS and CDR2 YDEGEE. In DNA form, the CDR3 reads TGTGCCAGCAGCTGGGGATTCCTGGGGGGAGGCTACACCTTC. Translated, it gives CASSWGFLGGGYTF.

The chain employs TRBV5-4 and TRBJ2-2, with D maybe TRBD2 (6 bases). Germline CDR1 is SGHNT and CDR2 is YYREEE (reference sequence). Trimming removed 1 base at V and 3 bases at J, with 10 bases between. This CDR3 is built from 15 residues. The CDR3 DNA follows: TGTGCCAGCAGCTTGTGGAGGGGAGACACCGGGGAGCTGTTTTTT. It codes for CASSLWRGDTGELFF.